This T cell receptor (beta chain) emerged from a study of graft-versus-host responses after intestinal transplantation (dated by TCRdb to about 2021). Background on the whole study: The transplants that recipients got were multivisceral, liver-intestinal, or isolated intestinal. Every recipient was given anti-thymocyte globulin induction, then maintenance tacrolimus and steroids for 2 to 4 years. After intestinal transplantation, graft-versus-host and host-versus-graft alloreactive T cell clones in the graft, circulation and bone marrow were tracked using bulk TCR-beta CDR3 sequencing. To identify alloreactive clones, pre-transplant mixed lymphocyte reaction products were sequenced and then compared with unstimulated pre-transplant donor and recipient T cells. Of the 20 to 25 intestinal transplant recipients enrolled in the cohort, one of whom was a retransplant, 3 patients without pretransplant specimens were excluded. Donor T cell macrochimerism was defined as a peak of at least 4% donor T cells among recipient peripheral blood mononuclear cells. Rather than being sequenced by the commercial service, samples from a few later patients were sequenced in-house on an Illumina MiSeq and processed with MiXCR.

The time point label, read with the paper, signifies: cells obtained before transplantation from donor or recipient. CD3+CD4+ and CD3+CD8+ populations were FACS-sorted from unstimulated pre-transplant donor and recipient cells taken from spleen or lymph nodes. V is pared back by 5 bases and J by 1 base, with 12 bases lying between the germline termini. Including the terminal cysteine and phenylalanine, the CDR3 comprises 15 residues. Only the CDR3 portion is preserved as DNA: 45 bases, with reading frame beginning at the first base. For CDR1 and CDR2, the germline V gene (reference sequence) lists LNHDA and SQIVND. With regard to this clone: There is no known antigen for this receptor. Per-nucleotide qualities are absent, and no much larger clonotype sits a single base away.

Library prep was done by the immunoSEQ multiplex PCR assay. For most patients, genomic DNA was isolated with the Qiagen DNeasy Blood and Tissue Kit and shipped frozen to Adaptive Biotechnologies for TCR sequencing. For most patients, high-throughput TCR-beta CDR3 sequencing of genomic DNA was performed by Adaptive Biotechnologies. As for the original processing: TCR sequencing data were retrieved from Adaptive's ImmunoSEQ software for roughly 17 patients, whereas a few other patients were processed with MiXCR and VDJtools. CD4 versus CD8 sorting errors were corrected by removing sequences found in both subsets at a frequency ratio below 5:1. Because the origin of CDR3 nucleotide sequences shared between donor and recipient could not be assigned, those sequences were removed. To be classed as alloreactive, a clone needed at least 2-fold expansion over unstimulated cells and a minimum CFSE-low frequency of 0.002% (template counts) or 0.001% (read counts). Clones were considered mappable if detected in sequenced pre-transplant spleen, lymph node, or MLR CFSE-low populations of the donor or recipient. Cumulative frequency of alloreactive clones was calculated as a percentage of all sequences weighted by copy number. Drawn from immuneACCESS, this table holds only the in-frame rearrangements with V and J called that TCRdb kept. Clones are partly lost; checked studies trace under half to an unresolved V gene and leave the rest unexplained. D and trimming come from the DNA, and the V and J calls and clone size come from that table. This sample is represented by over 75,000 clones; about 88% of them were singletons. In total, the top ten clones hold approximately 0.35% of the sample.

The investigation overall reported the following: In patients with donor T cell macrochimerism, the allografts had high GvH to HvG T cell clonal ratios. The conclusions were limited by the relatively low number and heterogeneity of the intestinal transplant patients. GvH clones were detected in recipient bone marrow, and some appeared earlier in ileal mucosa or blood, consistent with an intestinal mucosal origin. Peak levels of circulating GvH clones were associated with declines in HvG clones early after transplant.

The input for sequencing was unstimulated CD4+ T cells sorted from spleen or lymph node cells, taken before intestinal transplant. The chain employs TRBV19 and TRBJ1-5; the D gene is perhaps TRBD1, on 5 matching bases. This TCR came from a human donor who received an intestinal transplant. The CDR3 reads CASSGGRASNQPQHF. The DNA sequence is TGTGCCAGTAGTGGGGGGAGAGCGAGCAATCAGCCCCAGCATTTT.